This T cell receptor (beta chain) appears in the sequencing data of a study of response to subunit inactivated influenza vaccine. Findings and caveats of the study: Few new T cells, the authors suggested, are recruited by each seasonal influenza vaccination.

This clonotype has a count of ten or more. Its antigen is still unknown. From the RT-PCR reads, TCRdb called clonotypes with MiXCR, one entry per CDR3 protein. The table records around 180,000 distinct CDR3 sequences, around a tenth of them present only once. Trimming took off 6 bases at V and 0 bases at J, with 9 bases between the two ends. The CDR3 totals 14 residues. Germline V gives CDR1 LNHDA, CDR2 SQIVND (reference sequence). This sample comprised non-naive T cells sorted from PBMCs, obtained on the day of vaccination. The source of this sequence is a man aged 50-59 years who received an inactivated influenza vaccine. The chain links TRBV19 to TRBJ2-1; D is ambiguous. CDR3 in amino acids: CASRGPNSYNEQFF. CDR3 nucleotide sequence: TGTGCCAGTAGGGGTCCAAACTCCTACAATGAGCAGTTCTTC.